Listed here are 30 T cell receptor beta chains from one sample, sequenced in a study of blood T cells in healthy people across ages. Through a sample-barcoded 5' primer and a J-beta primer mix, a second PCR was run for roughly 6 to 12 cycles. MiXCR, run by TCRdb on the 5' RACE reads, gives a single entry per CDR3 protein. The sample consists of roughly 1,500,000 distinct CDR3 sequences, roughly 40% of them appearing once. The sample was blood. Receptors were obtained from a woman aged 18-30 years in good health.

This clonotype was seen only once. The chain carries TRBV25-1 and TRBJ1-2, with 8 bases that match TRBD1. Germline CDR1 reads MGHDK; CDR2 reads SYGVNS. CDR3 size: 15 residues. V gave up 1 base and J gave up 3 bases; unmatched junction bases: 4. CDR3 region: CASSESTGVDYGYTF. CDR3 in DNA: TGTGCCAGCAGTGAATCGACAGGGGTGGACTATGGCTACACCTTC.

This chain links TRBV6-1 with TRBJ1-1; D remains ambiguous. Germline CDR1 is MNHNS and CDR2 is SASEGT. The CDR3 sequence is 14 residues long. V dropped 0 bases and J dropped 4 bases, with 9 bases sitting between them. In DNA form, the CDR3 reads TGTGCCAGCAGTGAAGCCGAAGGGATCACTGAAGCTTTCTTT. This translates into CASSEAEGITEAFF.

The rearrangement links TRBV2 to TRBJ2-7, with D possibly being TRBD2 (6 bases). CDR3 length: 13 residues. Between the trimmed V and J ends, which lost 7 bases and 3 bases, there was a span of 13 bases. Germline V gene lookup returns CDR1 SNHLY and CDR2 FYNNEI. The CDR3 protein is CASIHPTSYEQYF. The CDR3 nucleotides are TGTGCCAGCATCCACCCGACTAGCTACGAGCAGTACTTC.

The chain couples TRBV6-5 to TRBJ2-4, with D tentatively TRBD1 or TRBD2 (6 bases each). The closer fit of TRBJ2-7 to the DNA end suggests the J call may be wrong. Germline lookup yields CDR1 MNHEY and CDR2 SVGAGI. The CDR3 has 14 residues. CDR3 coding DNA: TGTGCCAGCAGTTACTGGAGGGGGAACCACGAGCAGTACTTC. Protein product: CASSYWRGNHEQYF.

V is TRBV13 and J is TRBJ2-3, with no clear D. Deletions cut 3 bases from V and 0 bases from J, with 10 bases between. The length of the CDR3 is 15 residues. Germline V gene sequence: CDR1 PRHDT, CDR2 FYEKMQ (reference sequence). The CDR3 reads CASSFRPESTDTQYF. The DNA for the CDR3 is TGTGCCAGCAGCTTCAGGCCCGAGAGCACAGATACGCAGTATTTT.

This chain's CDR3 is CASSQPGLTHEQYF. In DNA form, the CDR3 reads TGTGCCAGCAGTCAACCGGGGCTCACCCACGAGCAGTACTTC. V and J are TRBV6-1 and TRBJ2-5, with D perhaps assigned TRBD1 or TRBD2 (5 bases each). The J call may be wrong; the DNA end is better matched by TRBJ2-7. Per germline, CDR1 MNHNS and CDR2 SASEGT. The CDR3 totals 14 residues.

The J gene is TRBJ1-2, the V gene TRBV11-3; D gene uncertain. Germline CDR1 reads SGHNT; CDR2 reads YENEEA. The CDR3 contains 14 residues. V dropped 1 base and J dropped 5 bases, with 11 bases sitting between them. CDR3 sequence (DNA): TGTGCCAGCAGCTTAGCGGAGGCTGTTTATGGCTACACCTTC. Amino acid sequence: CASSLAEAVYGYTF.

V usage is TRBV7-8 and J usage is TRBJ2-1, with TRBD1 identical over 8 bases. J gave up 9 bases and V 2 bases, and 3 bases lay outside the gene matches. The CDR3 consists of 13 residues. CDR1 and CDR2 from the germline V gene are SGHVS and FQNEAQ. The CDR3 DNA is TGTGCCAGCAGCTTAACCGGGACAGGTGAGCAGTTCTTC. Protein: CASSLTGTGEQFF.

The chain links TRBV6-5 to TRBJ2-3; D not certain. Germline V lookup: CDR1 MNHEY, CDR2 SVGAGI. CDR3 size: 17 residues. Deletions cut 2 bases from V and 1 base from J, with 16 bases between. CDR3 amino acids: CASSYLGGLDGTDTQYF. CDR3 DNA sequence: TGTGCCAGCAGTTACCTGGGCGGTCTAGACGGCACAGATACGCAGTATTTT.

The chain combines TRBV6-1 with TRBJ2-5; D uncertain. V was shortened by 7 bases and J by 11 bases, with 14 bases between the two germline ends. The CDR3 sequence is 11 residues long. The germline CDR1 and CDR2 sequences are MNHNS and SASEGT. CDR3 amino acids: CASTFLQRQYF. CDR3 bases: TGTGCCAGCACCTTCCTCCAAAGGCAGTACTTC.

The gene calls are TRBV12-3 or TRBV12-4 and TRBJ2-6; D possibly corresponds to TRBD1 (6 bases). The CDR3 loop spans 13 amino acids. Between the trimmed V and J ends, which lost 7 bases and 12 bases, there was a span of 16 bases. CDR3 loop: CASTQDRLSVLTF. CDR3 bases: TGTGCCAGCACCCAAGACAGGCTTTCCGTCCTGACTTTC.

This rearrangement joins TRBV3-1 to TRBJ1-1, with a tentative D call TRBD1 (5 bases). The CDR3 runs to 15 residues. V dropped 4 bases and J dropped 5 bases, with 17 bases sitting between them. Germline V CDR1 and CDR2: LGHDT, YNNKEL (reference sequence). The CDR3 loop is CASSPFREVRTEAFF. Written as DNA, the CDR3 is TGTGCCAGCAGCCCCTTCAGGGAAGTGCGAACTGAAGCTTTCTTT.

This chain connects TRBV12-3 or TRBV12-4 to TRBJ2-1; perhaps TRBD2 as D (7 bases). This CDR3 has 15 amino acids. V lost 7 bases and J 4 bases, leaving 17 bases between the germline ends. Written as DNA, the CDR3 is TGTGCCAGCACCTTGAGGGGGGGCGTGTACAATGAGCAGTTCTTC. Translation: CASTLRGGVYNEQFF.

This clonotype was picked up a small number of times. The chain links TRBV12-3 or TRBV12-4 to TRBJ2-5, with 12 bases identical to TRBD2. V lost 5 bases, J lost 11 bases, and 9 bases stayed unmatched. This CDR3 contains 14 residues. The CDR3 region has the DNA TGTGCCAGCAGTCCTCTAGCGGGGGGGCCGCTGCAGTACTTC. Its protein is CASSPLAGGPLQYF.

This clonotype occurred a few times. The V call is TRBV20-1, the J call TRBJ2-7, with D perhaps matching TRBD2 (5 bases). The V gene's germline CDR1 is DFQATT and CDR2 SNEGSKA (reference sequence). The CDR3 runs 14 residues. V was clipped by 6 bases and J by 3 bases, with 18 bases between them. Here the CDR3 DNA reads TGCAGTGCCATCCTGGACCCGACTATCTACGAGCAGTACTTC. Translation: CSAILDPTIYEQYF.

This clonotype has a handful of counts. The chain combines TRBV28 with TRBJ1-2; TRBD1 matches at 9 bases. Germline V gene sequence: CDR1 MDHEN, CDR2 SYDVKM. This CDR3 is 15 amino acids long. V trimming: 5 bases; J trimming: 5 bases; junction bases outside the gene matches: 9. CDR3 coding DNA: TGTGCCAGCAGTAAAACAGGGGGCGTTTGGTATGGCTACACCTTC. Its translation is CASSKTGGVWYGYTF.

The chain employs TRBV10-2 and TRBJ2-1; D is ambiguous. V was trimmed by 2 bases and J by 10 bases, leaving 12 bases between them. The CDR3 sequence is 13 residues long. In germline, CDR1 is WSHSY, CDR2 SAAADI. DNA of the CDR3: TGCGCCAGCAGTGAGAGTCCGCTGCACGAGCAGTTCTTC. Its protein product is CASSESPLHEQFF.

V gene TRBV4-2 combines with J gene TRBJ2-7; D not resolved. In germline, CDR1 is LGHNA, CDR2 YNFKEQ. V dropped 1 base and J dropped 0 bases, with 13 bases sitting between them. The CDR3 loop spans 16 amino acids. In DNA, the CDR3 is TGTGCCAGCAGCCAAGGGAGCTGGGCGAGCTCCTACGAGCAGTACTTC. This encodes CASSQGSWASSYEQYF.

CDR3 in DNA: TGTGCCAGCACCAACCCAGCGGGAAACATTCAGTACTTC. Its translation is CASTNPAGNIQYF. V gene TRBV5-6 combines with J gene TRBJ2-4; a possible D gene is TRBD2 (6 bases). The CDR3 is made up of 13 amino acids. Germline values: CDR1 SGHDT, CDR2 YYEEEE. Trimming removed 6 bases from V and 6 bases from J, with 13 bases in between.

The V gene is TRBV7-2, the J gene TRBJ1-5; no firm D call. The V end was cut by 1 base, the J end by 0 bases, with 13 bases between. CDR1 SGHTA and CDR2 FQGNSA come from the germline V gene. CDR3 size: 17 residues. CDR3 amino acids: CASSLDYGLSSNQPQHF. CDR3 bases: TGTGCCAGCAGCTTAGATTATGGTCTATCTAGCAATCAGCCCCAGCATTTT.

This clonotype was picked up many times. This chain connects TRBV7-3 to TRBJ1-6; no clear D gene. V was shortened by 3 bases and J by 7 bases, with 4 bases between the two germline ends. Germline V CDR1 and CDR2: SGHTA, FQGTGA. The CDR3 contains 12 residues. The CDR3 bases are TGTGCCAGCAGCTTTGAAAATTCACCCCTCCACTTT. Its protein product is CASSFENSPLHF. Together with reference TRBV7-3 and TRBJ1-6, the CDR3 gives the full variable domain: GAGVSQTPSNKVTEKGKYVELRCDPISGHTALYWYRQSLGQGPEFLIYFQGTGAADDSGLPNDRFFAVRPEGSVSTLKIQRTERGDSAVYLCASSFENSPLHFGNGTRLTVT.

The chain recombines TRBV6-6 with TRBJ2-1; D gene ambiguous. The DNA end lines up better with TRBJ2-7; the J call may be wrong. The CDR3 runs 14 residues. From germline, CDR1 is MNHNY and CDR2 SVGAGI (reference sequence). CDR3 region: CASGKDGSYNEQYF. Here the CDR3 DNA reads TGTGCCAGCGGGAAGGATGGCTCCTACAATGAGCAGTACTTC.

Notes on this clonotype: This could be a read error, since a much larger clone is one nucleotide away. The chain carries TRBV7-2 and TRBJ2-7, with D possibly TRBD2 on 6 matching bases. Germline loops: CDR1 SGHTA, CDR2 FQGNSA. The length of the CDR3 is 15 residues. CDR3: CASSLARDSSYEQDF. The CDR3 DNA reads as TGTGCCAGCAGCTTAGCGCGGGACTCCTCCTACGAGCAGGACTTC.

The chain couples TRBV6-2 or TRBV6-3 to TRBJ2-4, with 11 positions matching TRBD2. This CDR3 is 15 amino acids long. The germline V gene has CDR1 MNHEY and CDR2 SVGEGT. J lost 7 bases, V lost 6 bases, and 8 bases had no gene match. The DNA for the CDR3 is TGTGCCAGCAGCCACGCTAGCGGGGGGTTCAACATTCAGTACTTC. It translates to CASSHASGGFNIQYF.

This clonotype was detected only a few times. The CDR3 sequence: CASSLSSTDRPSDGYTF. For the CDR3, the DNA is TGTGCCAGCAGTTTATCCTCCACGGACAGGCCGAGCGATGGCTACACCTTC. The gene calls are TRBV27 and TRBJ1-2, with 7 nucleotides matching TRBD1. V lost 0 bases to trimming and J lost 6 bases; unmatched junction nucleotides: 13. The V gene's germline CDR1 is MNHEY and CDR2 SMNVEV (reference sequence). This CDR3 contains 17 residues.

This chain connects TRBV7-2 to TRBJ2-6; D perhaps matches TRBD2 (5 bases). The CDR3 extends over 17 amino acids. The V gene's germline CDR1 is SGHTA and CDR2 FQGNSA. V gave up 1 base and J gave up 5 bases, with 15 bases separating them. The chain's CDR3 is CASSLGRTPRRANVLTF. The CDR3 bases are TGTGCCAGCAGCTTAGGGAGGACCCCAAGGAGGGCCAACGTCCTGACTTTC.

The chain is built from TRBV20-1 and TRBJ1-2, with no clear D. V lost 7 bases, J lost 3 bases, and 15 bases lay in between. Germline V CDR1 and CDR2: DFQATT, SNEGSKA (reference sequence). The CDR3 is 13 amino acids. DNA of the CDR3: TGCAGTGGTCGTCCCCCGAACGACTATGGCTACACCTTC. It translates to CSGRPPNDYGYTF.

There are a few counts of this clonotype. V usage is TRBV7-2 and J usage is TRBJ2-5; the match to TRBD2 covers 7 bases. The DNA matches TRBJ2-7 better at its end, which makes the J call doubtful. Germline V gives CDR1 SGHTA, CDR2 FQGNSA. The CDR3 covers 17 residues. Written as DNA, the CDR3 is TGTGCCAGCAGCTTGGGACTACAAAGACGAATTATGACCGAGCAGTACTTC. This translates into CASSLGLQRRIMTEQYF.

J is TRBJ2-7 and V is TRBV9; D ambiguous. The V gene's germline CDR1 is SGDLS and CDR2 YYNGEE. The CDR3 runs 15 residues. V was cut by 0 bases and J by 0 bases, with 10 bases left in between. The CDR3 here is CASSVGGTVSYEQYF. CDR3 nucleotide sequence: TGTGCCAGCAGCGTAGGGGGAACAGTCTCCTACGAGCAGTACTTC.

This clonotype was seen a handful of times. The gene calls are TRBV12-3 or TRBV12-4 and TRBJ2-5; the match to TRBD1 covers 11 bases. V gave up 6 bases and J gave up 4 bases; unmatched junction bases: 1. The CDR3 has 13 amino acids. This CDR3 is CASRGTGGETQYF. The CDR3 nucleotides are TGTGCCAGCAGAGGGACAGGGGGAGAGACCCAGTACTTC.